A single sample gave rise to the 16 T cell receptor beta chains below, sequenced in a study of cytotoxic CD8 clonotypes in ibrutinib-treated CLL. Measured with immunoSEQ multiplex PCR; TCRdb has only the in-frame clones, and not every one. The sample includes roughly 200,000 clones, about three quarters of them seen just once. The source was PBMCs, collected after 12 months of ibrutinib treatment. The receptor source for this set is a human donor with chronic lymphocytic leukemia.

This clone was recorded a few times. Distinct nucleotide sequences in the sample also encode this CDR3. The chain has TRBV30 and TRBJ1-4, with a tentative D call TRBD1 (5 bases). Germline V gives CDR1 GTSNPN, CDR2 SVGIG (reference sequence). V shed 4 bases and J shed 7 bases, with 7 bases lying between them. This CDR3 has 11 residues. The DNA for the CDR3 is TGTGCCTGGACCCAGGGTGAAAAACTGTTTTTT. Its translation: CAWTQGEKLFF.

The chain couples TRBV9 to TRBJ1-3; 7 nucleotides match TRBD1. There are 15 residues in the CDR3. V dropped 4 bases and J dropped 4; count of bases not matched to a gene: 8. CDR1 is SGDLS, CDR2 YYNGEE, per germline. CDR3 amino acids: CASSLQGLAGNTIYF. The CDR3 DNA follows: TGTGCCAGCAGCCTACAGGGGCTAGCCGGAAACACCATATATTTT.

This CDR3 is CASSFGFGTEAFF. DNA for the CDR3: TGTGCCAGCAGTTTCGGTTTCGGCACTGAAGCTTTCTTT. The chain recombines TRBV28 with TRBJ1-1; D gene uncertain. The V end lost 3 bases, the J end lost 4 bases, and 9 bases lay between the germline ends. The germline CDR1 and CDR2 sequences are MDHEN and SYDVKM. CDR3 size: 13 residues.

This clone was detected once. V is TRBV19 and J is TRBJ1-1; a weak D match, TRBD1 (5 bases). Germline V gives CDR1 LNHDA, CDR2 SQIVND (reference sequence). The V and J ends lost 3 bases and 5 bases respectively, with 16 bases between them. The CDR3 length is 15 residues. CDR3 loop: CASSIYGAGGTEAFF. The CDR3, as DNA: TGTGCCAGTAGTATTTATGGGGCCGGGGGAACTGAAGCTTTCTTT. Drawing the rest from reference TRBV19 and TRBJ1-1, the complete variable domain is DGGITQSPKYLFRKEGQNVTLSCEQNLNHDAMYWYRQDPGQGLRLIYYSQIVNDFQKGDIAEGYSVSREKKESFPLTVTSAQKNPTAFYLCASSIYGAGGTEAFFGQGTRLTVV.

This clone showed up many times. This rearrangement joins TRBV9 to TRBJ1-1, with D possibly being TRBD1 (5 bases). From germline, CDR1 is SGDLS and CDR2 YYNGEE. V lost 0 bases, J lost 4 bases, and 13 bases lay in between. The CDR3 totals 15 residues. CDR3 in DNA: TGTGCCAGCAGCGTAGGCGATGGGGCGAGCACTGAAGCTTTCTTT. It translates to CASSVGDGASTEAFF.

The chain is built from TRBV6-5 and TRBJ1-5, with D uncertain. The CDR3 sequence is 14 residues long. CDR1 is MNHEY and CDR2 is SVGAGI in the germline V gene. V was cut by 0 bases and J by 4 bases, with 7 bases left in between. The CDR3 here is CASSYSKRNQPQHF. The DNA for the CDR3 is TGTGCCAGCAGTTACTCGAAGCGTAATCAGCCCCAGCATTTT.

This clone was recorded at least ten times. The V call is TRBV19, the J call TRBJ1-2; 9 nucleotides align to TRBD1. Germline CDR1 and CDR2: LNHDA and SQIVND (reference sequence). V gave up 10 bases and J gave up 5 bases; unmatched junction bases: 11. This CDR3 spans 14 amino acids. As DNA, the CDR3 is TGTGCCACCGAATCGGGACAGGGAAATTATGGCTACACCTTC. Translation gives CATESGQGNYGYTF.

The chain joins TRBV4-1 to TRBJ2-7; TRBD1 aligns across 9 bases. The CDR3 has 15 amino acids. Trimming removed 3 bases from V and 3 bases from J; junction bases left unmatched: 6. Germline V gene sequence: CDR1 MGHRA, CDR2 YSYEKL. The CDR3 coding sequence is TGCGCCAGCAGCCAGTCACAGGGGGCCAGCTACGAGCAGTACTTC. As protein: CASSQSQGASYEQYF.

CDR3 in amino acids: CASSGGGVEQFF. The CDR3 DNA reads TGTGCCAGCAGCGGGGGAGGGGTTGAGCAGTTCTTC. This chain joins TRBV6-5 and TRBJ2-1; 7 positions agree with TRBD2. The CDR3 extends over 12 amino acids. Germline V CDR1 and CDR2: MNHEY, SVGAGI. The V segment lost 6 bases and the J segment 9 bases; nucleotides outside the gene matches: 5.

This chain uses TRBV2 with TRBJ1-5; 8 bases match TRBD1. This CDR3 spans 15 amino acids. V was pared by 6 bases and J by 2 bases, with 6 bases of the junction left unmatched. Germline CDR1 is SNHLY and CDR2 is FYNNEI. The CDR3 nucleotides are TGTGCCAGCAGATCACAGGGGGTCGGCAATCAGCCCCAGCATTTT. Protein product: CASRSQGVGNQPQHF.

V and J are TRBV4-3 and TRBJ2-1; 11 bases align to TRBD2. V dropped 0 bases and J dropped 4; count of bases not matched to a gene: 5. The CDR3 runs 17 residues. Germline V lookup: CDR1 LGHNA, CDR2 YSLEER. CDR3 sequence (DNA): TGCGCCAGCAGCCAAGAGACTCCTAGCGGGAGGTACAATGAGCAGTTCTTC. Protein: CASSQETPSGRYNEQFF.

The CDR3 coding sequence is TGTGCCAGCAGTCATGGGGGACAGACACTGTATGGCTACACCTTC. Translating gives CASSHGGQTLYGYTF. V and J are TRBV28 and TRBJ1-2; 7 bases map to TRBD1. After removal of 5 bases from V and 5 bases from J, the junction contained 11 bases not matched to a gene. The CDR3 length is 15 residues. From germline, CDR1 is MDHEN and CDR2 SYDVKM.

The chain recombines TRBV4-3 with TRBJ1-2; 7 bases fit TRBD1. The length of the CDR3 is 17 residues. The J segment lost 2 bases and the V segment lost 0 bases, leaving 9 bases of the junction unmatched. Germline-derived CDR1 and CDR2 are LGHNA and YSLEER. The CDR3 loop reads CASSQDLGTAMNYGYTF. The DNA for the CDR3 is TGCGCCAGCAGCCAAGATCTGGGGACAGCGATGAACTATGGCTACACCTTC.

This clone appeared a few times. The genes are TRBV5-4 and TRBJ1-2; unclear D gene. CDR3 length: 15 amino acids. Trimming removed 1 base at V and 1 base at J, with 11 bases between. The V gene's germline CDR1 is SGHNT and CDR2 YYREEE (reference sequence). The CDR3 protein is CASSLSQAYNYGYTF. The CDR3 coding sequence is TGTGCCAGCAGCTTGTCTCAGGCATATAACTATGGCTACACCTTC.

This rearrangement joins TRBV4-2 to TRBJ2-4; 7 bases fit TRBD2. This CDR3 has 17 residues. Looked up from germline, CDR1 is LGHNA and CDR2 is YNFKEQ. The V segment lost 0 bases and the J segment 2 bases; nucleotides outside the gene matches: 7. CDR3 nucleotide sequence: TGTGCCAGCAGCCAAGAATGGGGGGGTTCGACCAAAAACATTCAGTACTTC. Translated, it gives CASSQEWGGSTKNIQYF.

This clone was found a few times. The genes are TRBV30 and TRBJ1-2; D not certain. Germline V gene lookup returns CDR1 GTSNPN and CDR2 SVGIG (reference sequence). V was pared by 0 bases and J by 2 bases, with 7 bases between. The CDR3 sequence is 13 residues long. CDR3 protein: CAWSVRQNYGYTF. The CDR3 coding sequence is TGTGCCTGGAGTGTACGGCAAAACTATGGCTACACCTTC.